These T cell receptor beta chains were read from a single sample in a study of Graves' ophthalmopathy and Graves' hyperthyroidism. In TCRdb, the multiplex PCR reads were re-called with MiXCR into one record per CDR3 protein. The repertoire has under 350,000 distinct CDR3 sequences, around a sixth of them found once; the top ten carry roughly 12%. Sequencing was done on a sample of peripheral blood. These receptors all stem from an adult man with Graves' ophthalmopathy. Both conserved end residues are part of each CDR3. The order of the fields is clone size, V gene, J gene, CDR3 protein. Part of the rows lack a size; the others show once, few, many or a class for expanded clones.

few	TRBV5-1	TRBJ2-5	CASSSVAGTGTETQYF
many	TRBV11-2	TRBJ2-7	CASGSLRVSYEQYF
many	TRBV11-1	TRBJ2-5	CASSSYFRQDIQGAQYF
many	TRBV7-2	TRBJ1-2	CASNDGQFYGYTF
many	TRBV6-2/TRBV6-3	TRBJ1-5	CASSYGQDIWAGNQPQHF
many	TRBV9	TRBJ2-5	CASSPPGTSGGAWGETQYF
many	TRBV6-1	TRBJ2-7	CASTLETVSSYEQYF
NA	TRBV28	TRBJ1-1	CASSLRGTGRINTEAFF
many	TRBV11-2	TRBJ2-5	CASSLVVQGLETQYF
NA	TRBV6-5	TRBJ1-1	CASSYTRGDTEAFF
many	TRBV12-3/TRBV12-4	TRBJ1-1	CASSLVGSNTEAFF
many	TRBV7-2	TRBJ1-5	CANVGGGGNQPQHF
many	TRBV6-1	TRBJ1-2	CASSEYRGIYGYTF
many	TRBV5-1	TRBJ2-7	CASSLDPSGSYEQYF
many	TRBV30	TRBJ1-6	CAWGGQGGRMNSPLHF
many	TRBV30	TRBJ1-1	CAWSVVGGNTEAFF
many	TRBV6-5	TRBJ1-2	CASRTQGARGYTF
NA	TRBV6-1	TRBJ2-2	CASSSGGMNTGELFF
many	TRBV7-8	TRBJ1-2	CASSDLGVYGYTF
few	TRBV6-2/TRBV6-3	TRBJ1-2	CASSYSQTGGYGYTF
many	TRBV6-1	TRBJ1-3	CASSDGTDSGNTIYF